The source of this TCR beta chain is a study of T cells after yellow fever vaccination. Study-level results: A weaker secondary response peaked on day 5, the primary on day 15.

UMIs were added to TCR cDNA along with a universal primer site when it was made by 5'RACE template switching. TCRdb processed the 5' RACE reads anew with MiXCR; each CDR3 protein has one entry. The data contain about 320,000 distinct CDR3 sequences, 3.5% to 5% of them singletons. V lost 3 bases and J lost 2, with 7 bases in between. CDR3 length: 12 residues. Germline CDR1 is DFQATT and CDR2 is SNEGSKA (reference sequence). This clonotype was seen a few times. What it binds is not known. The source was PBMCs, collected 15 days after the yellow fever booster vaccination. The chain links TRBV20-1 to TRBJ1-2; D not certain. The source of this sequence is a man between 18 and 35 years old who received the YFV17D yellow fever vaccine. The CDR3 DNA reads TGCAGTGCTAGCGGTCAGAACTATGGCTACACCTTC. Its protein is CSASGQNYGYTF.